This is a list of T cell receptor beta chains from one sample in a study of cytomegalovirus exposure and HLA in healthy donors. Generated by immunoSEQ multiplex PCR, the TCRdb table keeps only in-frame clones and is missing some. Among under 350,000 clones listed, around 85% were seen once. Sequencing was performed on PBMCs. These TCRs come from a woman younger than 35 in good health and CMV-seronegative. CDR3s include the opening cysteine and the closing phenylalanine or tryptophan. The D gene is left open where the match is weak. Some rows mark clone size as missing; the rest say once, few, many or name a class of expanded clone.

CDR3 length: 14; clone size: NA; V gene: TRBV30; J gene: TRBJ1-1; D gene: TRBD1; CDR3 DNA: TGTGCCTGGAGACTGACAGGGGGGAACACTGAAGCTTTCTTT; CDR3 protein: CAWRLTGGNTEAFF
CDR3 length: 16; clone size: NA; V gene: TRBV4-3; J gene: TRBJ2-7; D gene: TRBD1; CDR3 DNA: TGCGCCAGCAGCCAAGAGAGGGCAGGGGGCAAATACGAGCAGTACTTC; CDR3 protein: CASSQERAGGKYEQYF
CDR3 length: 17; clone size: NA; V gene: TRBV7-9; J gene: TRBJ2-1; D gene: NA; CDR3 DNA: TGTGCCAGCACCTTGCAATTGACAAACCCCTCCTACAATGAGCAGTTCTTC; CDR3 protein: CASTLQLTNPSYNEQFF
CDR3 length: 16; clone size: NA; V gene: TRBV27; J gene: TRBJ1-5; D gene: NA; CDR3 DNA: TGTGCCAGCAGTTATGGGCCCGCGCTAGGGGGTCAGCCCCAGCATTTT; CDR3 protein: CASSYGPALGGQPQHF
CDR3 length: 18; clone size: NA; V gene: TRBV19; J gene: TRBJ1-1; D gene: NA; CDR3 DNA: TGTGCCAGTAGTTCCTGGGGCCATAGAGTCCGGCGAGGCACTGAAGCTTTCTTT; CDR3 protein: CASSSWGHRVRRGTEAFF
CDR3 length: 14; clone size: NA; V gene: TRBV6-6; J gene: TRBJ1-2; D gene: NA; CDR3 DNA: TGTGCCAGCAGTTCAATGACAGCAAACTATGGCTACACCTTC; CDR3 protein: CASSSMTANYGYTF
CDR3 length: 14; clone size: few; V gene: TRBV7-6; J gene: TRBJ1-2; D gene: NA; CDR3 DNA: TGTGCCAGCAGCTCACTATCTGGGGGGAGAGGCTACACCTTC; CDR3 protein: CASSSLSGGRGYTF
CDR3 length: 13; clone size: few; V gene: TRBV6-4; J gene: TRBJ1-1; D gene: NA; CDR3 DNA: TGTGCCAGCAGTGTTTCAGGGAACACTGAAGCTTTCTTT; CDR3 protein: CASSVSGNTEAFF
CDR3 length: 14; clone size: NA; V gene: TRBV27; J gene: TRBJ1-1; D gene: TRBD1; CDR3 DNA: TGTGCCAGCAGTGTAACAGGGGGCACGGGTGAAGCTTTCTTT; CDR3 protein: CASSVTGGTGEAFF
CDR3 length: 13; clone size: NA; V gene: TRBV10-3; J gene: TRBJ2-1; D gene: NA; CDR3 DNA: TGTGCCATCAGTGAGGCTAGGAATTATGAGCAGTTCTTC; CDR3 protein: CAISEARNYEQFF
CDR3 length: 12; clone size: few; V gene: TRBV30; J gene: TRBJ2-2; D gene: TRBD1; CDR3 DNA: TGTGCCTGGAGCCAGGGGGCCGGGGAGCTGTTTTTT; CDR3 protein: CAWSQGAGELFF
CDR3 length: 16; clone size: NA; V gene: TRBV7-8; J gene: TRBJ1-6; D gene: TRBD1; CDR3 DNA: TGTGCCAGCAGCTACAGGGGGTGGAGAGATAATTCACCCCTCCACTTT; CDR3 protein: CASSYRGWRDNSPLHF
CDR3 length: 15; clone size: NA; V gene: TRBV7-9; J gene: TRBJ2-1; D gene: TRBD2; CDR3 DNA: TGTGCCAGCAGCTTAGCGGAGCGGGGGAAAATGGAGCAGTTCTTC; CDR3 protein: CASSLAERGKMEQFF
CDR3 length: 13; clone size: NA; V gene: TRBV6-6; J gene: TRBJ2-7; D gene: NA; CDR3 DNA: TGTGCCAGCAGTTTGCGCAGGGACTACGAGCAGTACTTC; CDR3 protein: CASSLRRDYEQYF
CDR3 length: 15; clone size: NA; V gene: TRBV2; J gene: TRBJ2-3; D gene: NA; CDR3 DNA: TGTGCCAGCGGTGAGGTAGCGTGGGGCACAGATACGCAGTATTTT; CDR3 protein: CASGEVAWGTDTQYF
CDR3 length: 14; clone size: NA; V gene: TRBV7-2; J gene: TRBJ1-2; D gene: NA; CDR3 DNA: TGTGCCAGCAGCGTAACAGGGATAATCTATGGCTACACCTTC; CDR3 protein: CASSVTGIIYGYTF
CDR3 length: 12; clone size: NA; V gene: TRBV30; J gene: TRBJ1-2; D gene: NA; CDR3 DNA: TGTGCCTGGACCGCTACGAGAGGTGGCTACACCTTC; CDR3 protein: CAWTATRGGYTF
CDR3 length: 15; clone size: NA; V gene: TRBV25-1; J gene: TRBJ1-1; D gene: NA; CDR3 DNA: TGTGCCAGCAGTGAAGTCGGGGGAGTGGGCACTGAAGCTTTCTTT; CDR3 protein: CASSEVGGVGTEAFF
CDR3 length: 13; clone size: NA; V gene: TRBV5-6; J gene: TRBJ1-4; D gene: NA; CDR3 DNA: TGTGCCAGCAGCTCCGGGGAAGAGGTCGAACTGTTTTTT; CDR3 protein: CASSSGEEVELFF
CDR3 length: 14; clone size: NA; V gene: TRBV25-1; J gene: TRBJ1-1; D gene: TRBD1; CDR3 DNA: TGTGCCAGCAGTGACGACAGGGGTCGGACTGAAGCTTTCTTT; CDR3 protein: CASSDDRGRTEAFF
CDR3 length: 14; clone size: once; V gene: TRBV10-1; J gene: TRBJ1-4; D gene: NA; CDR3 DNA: TGCGCCAGCAGTGAGAACAGTCTTAATGAAAAACTGTTTTTT; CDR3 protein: CASSENSLNEKLFF
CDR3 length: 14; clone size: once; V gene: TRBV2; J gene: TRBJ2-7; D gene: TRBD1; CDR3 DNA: TGTGCCAGCGGGCCCTTGGGACAGGACTACGAGCAGTACTTC; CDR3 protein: CASGPLGQDYEQYF
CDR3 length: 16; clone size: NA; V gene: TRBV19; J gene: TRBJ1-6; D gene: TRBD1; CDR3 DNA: TGTGCCAGTAGTATAGGACAGGGAACCTATAATTCACCCCTCCACTTT; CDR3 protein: CASSIGQGTYNSPLHF
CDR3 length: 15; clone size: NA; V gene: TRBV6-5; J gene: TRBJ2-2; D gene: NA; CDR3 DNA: TGTGCCAGCAGTTACTCGAGCCCGGACACCGGGGAGCTGTTTTTT; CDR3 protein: CASSYSSPDTGELFF
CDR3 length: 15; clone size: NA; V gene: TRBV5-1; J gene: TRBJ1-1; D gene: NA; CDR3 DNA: TGCGCCAGCAGCTTGGCGGAGCTAACGAACACTGAAGCTTTCTTT; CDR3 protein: CASSLAELTNTEAFF
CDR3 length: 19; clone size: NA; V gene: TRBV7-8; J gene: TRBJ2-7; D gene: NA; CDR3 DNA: TGTGCCAGCAGCTCTCGACGGTTTGGAGACAGTATCAGCTCCTACGAGCAGTACTTC; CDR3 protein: CASSSRRFGDSISSYEQYF
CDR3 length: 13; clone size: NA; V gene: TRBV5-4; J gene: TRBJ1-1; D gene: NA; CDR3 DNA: TGTGCCAGCAGCACCGGACAGCACACTGAAGCTTTCTTT; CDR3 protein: CASSTGQHTEAFF
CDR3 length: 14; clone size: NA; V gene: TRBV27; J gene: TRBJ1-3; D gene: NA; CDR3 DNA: TGTGCCAGCAGGACACAGGGCCCTGGAAACACCATATATTTT; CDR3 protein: CASRTQGPGNTIYF
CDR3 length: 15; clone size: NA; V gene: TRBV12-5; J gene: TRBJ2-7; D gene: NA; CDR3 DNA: TGTGCTAGTGGTTTGGTAGTGAGCACCAACTACGAGCAGTACTTC; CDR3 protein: CASGLVVSTNYEQYF
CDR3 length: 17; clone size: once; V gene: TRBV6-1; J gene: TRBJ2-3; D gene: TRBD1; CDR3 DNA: TGTGCCAGCAGTGAAGCGCTGGACCAGGGGGCGGCAGATACGCAGTATTTT; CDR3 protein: CASSEALDQGAADTQYF
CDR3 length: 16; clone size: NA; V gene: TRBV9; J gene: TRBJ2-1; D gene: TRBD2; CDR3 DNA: TGTGCCAGCAGCCCGCGACTAGCGGGGGTAGACAATGAGCAGTTCTTC; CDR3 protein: CASSPRLAGVDNEQFF
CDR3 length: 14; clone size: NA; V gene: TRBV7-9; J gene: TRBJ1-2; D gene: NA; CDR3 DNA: TGTGCCAGCAGCTTAAGTGGGACAACCTATGGCTACACCTTC; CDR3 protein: CASSLSGTTYGYTF
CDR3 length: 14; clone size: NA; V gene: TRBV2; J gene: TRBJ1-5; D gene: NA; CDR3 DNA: TGTGCCACAAAAGCGGGGGCCTTCAATCAGCCCCAGCATTTT; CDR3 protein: CATKAGAFNQPQHF
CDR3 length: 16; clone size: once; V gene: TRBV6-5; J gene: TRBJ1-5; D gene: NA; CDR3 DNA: TGTGCCAGCAGTTACGGAGGGTCCGCCAGCAATCAGCCCCAGCATTTT; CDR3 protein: CASSYGGSASNQPQHF
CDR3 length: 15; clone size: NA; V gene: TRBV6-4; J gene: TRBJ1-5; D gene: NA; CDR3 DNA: TGTGCCAGCAGTGCCCCCCGAGGCTGCAATCAGCCCCAGCATTTT; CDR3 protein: CASSAPRGCNQPQHF
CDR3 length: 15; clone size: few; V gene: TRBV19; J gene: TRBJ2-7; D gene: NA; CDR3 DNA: TGTGCCAGTAGTACCTCGGACAGATATCCCTACGAGCAGTACTTC; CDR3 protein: CASSTSDRYPYEQYF
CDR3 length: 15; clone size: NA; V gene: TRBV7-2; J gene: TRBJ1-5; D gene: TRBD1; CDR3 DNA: TGTGCCAGCAGCTCGCGACAGGGTCCCAATCAGCCCCAGCATTTT; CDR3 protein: CASSSRQGPNQPQHF
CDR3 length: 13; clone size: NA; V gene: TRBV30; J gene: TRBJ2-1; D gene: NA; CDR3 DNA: TGTGCCTGGAGCCCGGGAGAGGTACGTGAGCAGTTCTTC; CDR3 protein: CAWSPGEVREQFF
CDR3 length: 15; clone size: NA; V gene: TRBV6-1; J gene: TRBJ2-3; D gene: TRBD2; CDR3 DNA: TGTGCCAGCAGTGAAAGACTAGCGGAAAAAGATACGCAGTATTTT; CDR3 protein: CASSERLAEKDTQYF
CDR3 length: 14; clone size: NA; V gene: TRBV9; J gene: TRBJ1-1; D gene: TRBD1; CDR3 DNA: TGTGCCAGCACCCAGACAGGGCTGAACACTGAAGCTTTCTTT; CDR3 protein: CASTQTGLNTEAFF
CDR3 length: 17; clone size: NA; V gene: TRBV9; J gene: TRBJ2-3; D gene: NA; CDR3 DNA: TGTGCCAGCAGCGTAGGATCGGAGGGGGGGCCAACAGATACGCAGTATTTT; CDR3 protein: CASSVGSEGGPTDTQYF